One sample yielded the 10 T cell receptor beta chains listed below, sequenced in a study of blood T cell repertoires in COVID-19. Using immunoSEQ multiplex PCR, the repertoire was profiled, and TCRdb retains in-frame clones only, with some absent. The data show 200,000 to 300,000 clones, roughly 90% seen once. The sequenced sample consisted of peripheral blood. All receptors derive from a man aged 55 to 70 who had recovered from COVID-19.

The chain links TRBV7-9 to TRBJ2-3; TRBD1 might be the D (5 bases). The CDR3 length is 13 residues. The V gene lost 4 bases and the J gene lost 6 bases, with 11 bases spanning the gap. Germline V gives CDR1 SEHNR, CDR2 FQNEAQ (reference sequence). CDR3 protein: CASSSGRADTQYF. The CDR3 DNA sequence: TGTGCCAGCAGCTCGGGCAGGGCTGATACGCAGTATTTT.

Relative to its sample, this clone is medium-sized (0.01 to 0.1%). V is TRBV11-3 and J is TRBJ2-2; TRBD1 aligns across 8 bases. The J segment lost 6 bases and the V segment lost 5 bases, leaving 5 bases of the junction unmatched. In germline, CDR1 is SGHNT, CDR2 YENEEA. This CDR3 is built from 14 residues. The CDR3 DNA is TGTGCCAGCAGCCAGCGGACAGGGTCCGGGGAGCTGTTTTTT. This codes for CASSQRTGSGELFF.

The chain is built from TRBV6-6 and TRBJ2-3; 7 nucleotides match TRBD2. Germline V gene sequence: CDR1 MNHNY, CDR2 SVGAGI (reference sequence). The V and J ends lost 6 bases and 2 bases, in that order; junction bases with no gene match: 5. This CDR3 is 14 amino acids long. The CDR3 reads CASRIGGSTDTQYF. The CDR3 nucleotides are TGTGCCAGCAGAATCGGGGGGTCCACAGATACGCAGTATTTT.

The count of this clone is one. The gene calls are TRBV15 and TRBJ1-2; D is undetermined. Germline V gene lookup returns CDR1 LNHNV and CDR2 YYDKDF (reference sequence). Trimming shortened V by 5 bases and J by 7 bases, and 20 bases separated the two germline ends. The CDR3 contains 15 residues. CDR3 sequence (DNA): TGTGCCACCAGCTCTGCCTTACGGGAGATCCCTGGCTACACCTTC. It translates to CATSSALREIPGYTF.

The V call is TRBV2, the J call TRBJ2-1, with D perhaps TRBD2 (5 bases). This CDR3 is 12 amino acids long. CDR1 is SNHLY and CDR2 is FYNNEI in the germline V gene. The V and J ends lost 7 bases and 4 bases respectively, with 8 bases between them. The CDR3 bases are TGTGCCAGCAACCCGGGGTACAATGAGCAGTTCTTC. Its protein is CASNPGYNEQFF.

V usage is TRBV5-1 and J usage is TRBJ2-5, with TRBD2 matching over 9 bases. The germline V gene encodes CDR1 SGHRS and CDR2 YFSETQ. Trimming cost V 0 bases and J 2 bases; bases outside gene matches: 5. The CDR3 contains 16 residues. This chain's CDR3 is CASSLGKAGGQETQYF. In DNA form, the CDR3 reads TGCGCCAGCAGCTTGGGAAAAGCGGGGGGACAAGAGACCCAGTACTTC.

The rearrangement joins TRBV19 to TRBJ1-2; D remains ambiguous. V was cut by 1 base and J by 1 base, with 10 bases left in between. The CDR3 is 15 residues long. CDR1 LNHDA and CDR2 SQIVND come from the germline V gene (reference sequence). The DNA for the CDR3 is TGTGCCAGTAGTATAGCCAGCCTAGGTAACTATGGCTACACCTTC. This codes for CASSIASLGNYGYTF. The variable domain in full, with the rest retrieved from reference TRBV19 and TRBJ1-2, is DGGITQSPKYLFRKEGQNVTLSCEQNLNHDAMYWYRQDPGQGLRLIYYSQIVNDFQKGDIAEGYSVSREKKESFPLTVTSAQKNPTAFYLCASSIASLGNYGYTFGSGTRLTVV.

The V call is TRBV11-3, the J call TRBJ2-3; 12 bases are shared with TRBD2. Losses at the gene ends were 2 bases for V and 8 bases for J; bases not matched to a gene: 8. The CDR3 consists of 16 residues. In germline, CDR1 is SGHNT, CDR2 YENEEA. The CDR3 sequence is CASSLSASGGAGTQYF. CDR3 DNA sequence: TGTGCCAGCAGCTTATCGGCTAGCGGGGGGGCCGGTACGCAGTATTTT.

The chain joins TRBV28 to TRBJ2-1; 10 bases line up with TRBD2. The germline CDR1 and CDR2 sequences are MDHEN and SYDVKM. This CDR3 has 15 residues. The J segment lost 9 bases and the V segment lost 6 bases, leaving 11 bases of the junction unmatched. The CDR3 reads CASRKRGGRVGEQFF. CDR3 DNA sequence: TGTGCCAGCAGAAAGCGGGGGGGCCGCGTAGGTGAGCAGTTCTTC.

The chain is built from TRBV7-9 and TRBJ2-1; 8 bases are shared with TRBD1. The CDR3 totals 17 residues. CDR1 is SEHNR, CDR2 FQNEAQ, per germline (reference sequence). V gave up 5 bases and J gave up 7 bases; unmatched junction bases: 16. The DNA for the CDR3 is TGTGCCAGCAGCCGAACCCAGCAGGGGGCTATCCGTAATGAGCAGTTCTTC. As protein: CASSRTQQGAIRNEQFF.